This T cell receptor (beta chain) comes out of a study of neurological immune-mediated disorders. The study's findings and limits: The greatest degree of TCR clonal expansion was observed in HTLV-1-associated myelopathy, with the lowest in multiple sclerosis, below that of healthy controls. Across subjects, expanded clones had no CDR3 amino acid sequences in common, pointing to private repertoires in all groups.

Ten or more counts support this clonotype. The antigen is unknown. The germline V and J ends were trimmed by 4 bases and 1 base, with 11 bases remaining between them. Germline V gene data show CDR1 as ENHRY and CDR2 as SYGVKD. The CDR3 spans 14 residues. Each TCR transcript was tagged with a 10-nucleotide random UMI during 5'RACE. TCRdb independently ran MiXCR on the 5' RACE reads; one entry per CDR3 protein. The sample gives about 39,000 distinct CDR3 sequences, almost 7.5% of which show up once; around 6% is in the top ten. Sequenced sample: CD4+ T cells from blood. The chain has TRBV10-3 and TRBJ2-7, with D maybe TRBD2 (6 bases). This TCR derives from a man aged 45-60 years in good health. CDR3 region: CAISALASSYEQYF. The DNA for the CDR3 is TGTGCCATCAGTGCCCTAGCGTCATCCTACGAGCAGTACTTC.